The 26 T cell receptor beta chains below all came from one sample that was sequenced in a study of cytomegalovirus exposure and HLA in healthy donors. PCR involved 60 Vbeta and 13 Jbeta primers. The repertoire was sequenced with immunoSEQ multiplex PCR; TCRdb's copy has only in-frame clones and lacks some. Its table records under 65,000 clones. The sample consisted of PBMCs. The receptors stem from a woman aged 25 to 39 in good health and CMV-seropositive.

The chain combines TRBV30 with TRBJ1-3; D may be TRBD1 (6 bases). V was pared by 2 bases and J by 7 bases, with 9 bases between. Per the germline V gene, CDR1 is GTSNPN and CDR2 is SVGIG (reference sequence). There are 12 residues in the CDR3. CDR3 DNA: TGTGCCTGGAGTCTCCAGGGGAACACCATATATTTT. This codes for CAWSLQGNTIYF.

The gene calls are TRBV9 and TRBJ1-1, with 7 bases identical to TRBD1. With V trimmed by 4 bases and J by 1 base, 4 bases remained unmatched. This CDR3 region has 14 residues. Germline CDR1 and CDR2: SGDLS and YYNGEE. The CDR3 DNA sequence: TGTGCCAGCAGCTGGGGACAGTCGAACACTGAAGCTTTCTTT. This translates into CASSWGQSNTEAFF. The variable domain in full, with the rest retrieved from reference TRBV9 and TRBJ1-1, is DSGVTQTPKHLITATGQRVTLRCSPRSGDLSVYWYQQSLDQGLQFLIQYYNGEERAKGNILERFSAQQFPDLHSELNLSSLELGDSALYFCASSWGQSNTEAFFGQGTRLTVV.

The DNA of the CDR3 is TGTGCCAGTAGTACGGACAGAATTAACTATGGCTACACCTTC. Residues: CASSTDRINYGYTF. The chain carries TRBV19 and TRBJ1-2; perhaps TRBD1 as D (6 bases). The CDR3 totals 14 residues. The germline CDR1 and CDR2 sequences are LNHDA and SQIVND (reference sequence). With 4 bases removed from V and 1 base from J, the gap between germline ends came to 10 bases.

Comment on this clone: A junction boundary mismatches the germline segment, possibly from a read error. The CDR3 sequence is CASSVGQDHMNTEAFF. Written as DNA, the CDR3 is TGTGCCAGCAGTGTCGGACAGGACCATATGAACACTGAAGCTTTCTTT. V and J are TRBV10-3 and TRBJ1-1; 7 positions match TRBD1. The germline V gene encodes CDR1 ENHRY and CDR2 SYGVKD. The CDR3 runs to 16 residues.

This chain connects TRBV9 to TRBJ2-3; D not resolved. The germline V and J ends were trimmed by 3 bases and 6 bases, with 20 bases remaining between them. Germline V gene lookup returns CDR1 SGDLS and CDR2 YYNGEE. The CDR3 covers 16 residues. This CDR3 reads CASSAGSSALMDTQYF. CDR3 DNA: TGTGCCAGCAGCGCTGGCTCAAGCGCTCTCATGGATACGCAGTATTTT.

This chain joins TRBV9 and TRBJ1-4, with 7 bases fitting TRBD1. The CDR3 length is 15 residues. The germline V gene encodes CDR1 SGDLS and CDR2 YYNGEE. The junction had 11 bases not matched to a gene; V was cut back by 4 bases and J by 8 bases. CDR3 region: CASSSSGTVHEKLFF. CDR3 bases: TGTGCCAGCAGCTCGTCCGGGACAGTACACGAAAAACTGTTTTTT. Supplemented by reference TRBV9 and TRBJ1-4, the full variable domain reads DSGVTQTPKHLITATGQRVTLRCSPRSGDLSVYWYQQSLDQGLQFLIQYYNGEERAKGNILERFSAQQFPDLHSELNLSSLELGDSALYFCASSSSGTVHEKLFFGSGTQLSVL.

In the case of this clone: This specimen includes other DNA sequences encoding the same CDR3. The chain employs TRBV6-6 and TRBJ2-5, with a tentative D call TRBD1 (6 bases). Germline values: CDR1 MNHNY, CDR2 SVGAGI (reference sequence). V lost 2 bases to trimming and J lost 0 bases, with 7 bases between them. This CDR3 spans 14 amino acids. The CDR3 sequence is CASSYRGYQETQYF. CDR3 bases: TGTGCCAGCAGTTACAGGGGGTACCAAGAGACCCAGTACTTC.

The chain uses TRBV27 and TRBJ1-5; 12 bases fit TRBD1. J was trimmed by 6 bases and V by 6 bases; bases with no gene match: 6. CDR3 length: 15 residues. CDR1 and CDR2 (germline): MNHEY, SMNVEV (reference sequence). The chain's CDR3 is CASSTGQGAVQPQHF. CDR3 nucleotides: TGTGCCAGCAGCACGGGACAGGGGGCTGTTCAGCCCCAGCATTTT.

The chain couples TRBV4-1 to TRBJ2-7; the D is unclear. Germline-derived CDR1 and CDR2 are MGHRA and YSYEKL. The CDR3 is 15 residues long. Trimming took off 0 bases at V and 7 bases at J, with 16 bases between the two ends. The CDR3 here is CASSQDLGQVREQYF. The DNA of the CDR3 is TGCGCCAGCAGCCAAGATCTGGGCCAGGTCCGGGAGCAGTACTTC.

V usage is TRBV5-6 and J usage is TRBJ2-3, with TRBD2 matching over 9 bases. Losses at the gene ends were 1 base for V and 5 bases for J; bases not matched to a gene: 2. The germline V gene has CDR1 SGHDT and CDR2 YYEEEE. The CDR3 has 14 amino acids. In DNA form, the CDR3 reads TGTGCCAGCAGCTTGATTAGCGGGGGAGATACGCAGTATTTT. As protein: CASSLISGGDTQYF. The variable domain in full, with the rest retrieved from reference TRBV5-6 and TRBJ2-3, is DAGVTQSPTHLIKTRGQQVTLRCSPKSGHDTVSWYQQALGQGPQFIFQYYEEEERQRGNFPDRFSGHQFPNYSSELNVNALLLGDSALYLCASSLISGGDTQYFGPGTRLTVL.

V is TRBV11-2 and J is TRBJ2-7; 11 positions agree with TRBD2. This CDR3 has 15 amino acids. CDR1 is SGHAT, CDR2 FQNNGV, per germline. With 3 bases clipped from V and 4 bases from J, the junction kept 5 bases outside the gene matches. Written as DNA, the CDR3 is TGTGCCAGCAGCTTGGGGACTAGCGGTTATTACGAGCAGTACTTC. Its protein product is CASSLGTSGYYEQYF.

CDR3 in amino acids: CSVRQGRAFF. In nucleotides, the CDR3 is TGCAGCGTCCGACAGGGTCGGGCTTTCTTT. The chain recombines TRBV29-1 with TRBJ1-1; 7 nucleotides agree with TRBD1. Trimming cost V 6 bases and J 11 bases; bases outside gene matches: 6. The CDR3 has 10 amino acids. Germline assignment: CDR1 SQVTM and CDR2 ANQGSEA.

The chain couples TRBV6-5 to TRBJ2-7; 10 nucleotides align to TRBD2. Germline V gene sequence: CDR1 MNHEY, CDR2 SVGAGI. This CDR3 is built from 15 residues. The trim removed 0 bases at V and 4 bases at J, leaving 3 bases unmatched. CDR3 protein: CASSYSKAGGYEQYF. In DNA form, the CDR3 reads TGTGCCAGCAGTTACTCGAAAGCGGGAGGGTACGAGCAGTACTTC.

This chain joins TRBV7-3 and TRBJ2-1; D is possibly TRBD2 (5 bases). The germline CDR1 and CDR2 sequences are SGHTA and FQGTGA. The CDR3 is 15 amino acids. V was pared by 0 bases and J by 2 bases, with 8 bases between. CDR3 protein: CASSLTRGPYNEQFF. CDR3 DNA sequence: TGTGCCAGCAGCTTAACTAGAGGGCCCTACAATGAGCAGTTCTTC.

The gene calls are TRBV7-2 and TRBJ1-5; TRBD1 matches 8 bases. This CDR3 is built from 18 residues. Germline trimming cut 0 bases from V and 2 bases from J; bases unmatched to any gene: 9. CDR1 SGHTA and CDR2 FQGNSA come from the germline V gene. CDR3 nucleotide sequence: TGTGCCAGCAGCTTAGCCCCAGGGGCAGGGGGCGGCAATCAGCCCCAGCATTTT. Protein: CASSLAPGAGGGNQPQHF.

J is TRBJ2-7 and V is TRBV7-2; TRBD2 matches at 9 bases. The CDR3 covers 16 residues. J gave up 3 bases and V 5 bases, and 11 bases lay outside the gene matches. CDR1 and CDR2 from the germline V gene are SGHTA and FQGNSA. The CDR3: CASSPGWLAGNYEQYF. CDR3 nucleotides: TGTGCCAGCAGCCCAGGTTGGCTAGCGGGAAACTACGAGCAGTACTTC. Full variable domain (remainder filled in from reference TRBV7-2 and TRBJ2-7): GAGVSQSPSNKVTEKGKDVELRCDPISGHTALYWYRQSLGQGLEFLIYFQGNSAPDKSGLPSDRFSAERTGGSVSTLTIQRTQQEDSAVYLCASSPGWLAGNYEQYFGPGTRLTVT.

The chain employs TRBV21-1 and TRBJ2-7; the table calls TRBD1, which could not be checked here. TRBV21-1 is a pseudogene. The CDR3 has 15 amino acids. The CDR3 DNA is TGTGCCAGCAGCAAAGTGGGACAGGGGGACTACGAGCAGTACTTC. Protein: CASSKVGQGDYEQYF.

V usage is TRBV19 and J usage is TRBJ2-3; TRBD2 matches 12 bases. V shed 7 bases and J 1 base; nucleotides not matched to a gene: 3. The CDR3 consists of 15 residues. CDR1 is LNHDA, CDR2 SQIVND, per germline (reference sequence). CDR3 bases: TGTGCCAGTAACAGACTAGCGGGAGGCACAGATACGCAGTATTTT. Its protein product is CASNRLAGGTDTQYF.

The genes are TRBV19 and TRBJ1-3; tentative D call: TRBD1 (6 bases). This CDR3 has 15 residues. The ends were cut back, 3 bases at V and 3 bases at J, with 12 bases in the middle. Germline loops: CDR1 LNHDA, CDR2 SQIVND (reference sequence). This chain's CDR3 is CASSMTGLNGNTIYF. CDR3 DNA: TGTGCCAGTAGTATGACAGGTCTTAATGGAAACACCATATATTTT.

V and J are TRBV28 and TRBJ1-2; no firm D call. The germline V gene encodes CDR1 MDHEN and CDR2 SYDVKM. This CDR3 has 14 residues. V was pared by 7 bases and J by 4 bases, with 16 bases between. The chain's CDR3 is CASMGRPNLYGYTF. In DNA, the CDR3 is TGTGCCAGCATGGGCAGACCCAACCTCTATGGCTACACCTTC.

The chain combines TRBV2 with TRBJ2-5, with 10 bases lining up with TRBD1. The CDR3 has 15 residues. The V and J ends lost 4 bases and 5 bases, in that order; junction bases with no gene match: 7. Germline V gene sequence: CDR1 SNHLY, CDR2 FYNNEI. The CDR3 protein is CASSVQTGGKETQYF. The CDR3 bases are TGTGCCAGCAGTGTCCAGACAGGGGGCAAGGAGACCCAGTACTTC.

The gene calls are TRBV15 and TRBJ1-3, with D possibly matching TRBD1 (6 bases). V was shortened by 1 base and J by 5 bases, with 15 bases between the two germline ends. This CDR3 has 16 residues. CDR1 and CDR2 from the germline V gene are LNHNV and YYDKDF (reference sequence). The CDR3 DNA reads as TGTGCCACCAGCAGAGGGACAGCCCTCGCGCGAAACACCATATATTTT. Its protein product is CATSRGTALARNTIYF. Full variable domain (remainder filled in from reference TRBV15 and TRBJ1-3): DAMVIQNPRYQVTQFGKPVTLSCSQTLNHNVMYWYQQKSSQAPKLLFHYYDKDFNNEADTPDNFQSRRPNTSFCFLDIRSPGLGDTAMYLCATSRGTALARNTIYFGEGSWLTVV.

The gene calls are TRBV6-1 and TRBJ2-7; 9 nucleotides match TRBD2. Germline-derived CDR1 and CDR2 are MNHNS and SASEGT. Trimming at V came to 0 bases and at J to 2 bases, leaving 2 bases not matched to a gene. The CDR3 runs to 15 residues. The CDR3 region has the DNA TGTGCCAGCAGTGAAGCGACTAGCGGCCCCTACGAGCAGTACTTC. Its translation: CASSEATSGPYEQYF.

CDR3 sequence: CASSTGTTEAFF. CDR3 bases: TGTGCCAGCAGCACAGGGACCACTGAAGCTTTCTTT. The rearrangement joins TRBV28 to TRBJ1-1; possible D gene TRBD1, 6 bases. This CDR3 contains 12 residues. V dropped 6 bases and J dropped 4 bases, with 9 bases sitting between them. Germline CDR1 reads MDHEN; CDR2 reads SYDVKM. The whole variable domain, filled in from reference TRBV28 and TRBJ1-1, reads DVKVTQSSRYLVKRTGEKVFLECVQDMDHENMFWYRQDPGLGLRLIYFSYDVKMKEKGDIPEGYSVSREKKERFSLILESASTNQTSMYLCASSTGTTEAFFGQGTRLTVV.

The V and J genes are TRBV7-9 and TRBJ1-2; D possibly corresponds to TRBD1 (5 bases). V was shortened by 5 bases and J by 2 bases, with 15 bases between the two germline ends. From germline, CDR1 is SEHNR and CDR2 FQNEAQ (reference sequence). CDR3 length: 15 residues. The CDR3 here is CASSQIGRDNYGYTF. The CDR3, as DNA: TGTGCCAGCAGCCAAATTGGGCGGGACAACTATGGCTACACCTTC. The whole variable domain, remainder taken from reference TRBV7-9 and TRBJ1-2, is DTGVSQNPRHKITKRGQNVTFRCDPISEHNRLYWYRQTLGQGPEFLTYFQNEAQLEKSRLLSDRFSAERPKGSFSTLEIQRTEQGDSAMYLCASSQIGRDNYGYTFGSGTRLTVV.

This chain links TRBV5-1 with TRBJ2-1; D unclear. The V end was cut by 4 bases, the J end by 5 bases, with 7 bases between. Germline-derived CDR1 and CDR2 are SGHRS and YFSETQ. The CDR3 is 12 residues long. The CDR3 DNA reads TGCGCCAGCAGCGTCCGGGACAATGAGCAGTTCTTC. Translated, it gives CASSVRDNEQFF.